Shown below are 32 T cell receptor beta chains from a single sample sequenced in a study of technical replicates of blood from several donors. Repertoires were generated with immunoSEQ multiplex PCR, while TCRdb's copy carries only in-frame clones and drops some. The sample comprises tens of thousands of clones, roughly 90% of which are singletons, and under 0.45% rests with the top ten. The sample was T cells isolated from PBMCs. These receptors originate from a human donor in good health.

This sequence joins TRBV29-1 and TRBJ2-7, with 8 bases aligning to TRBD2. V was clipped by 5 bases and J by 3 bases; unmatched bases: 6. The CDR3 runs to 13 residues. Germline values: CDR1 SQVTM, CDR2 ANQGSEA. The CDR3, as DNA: TGCAGCGTTATTCTCCGGGAGGGCTACGAGCAGTACTTC. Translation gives CSVILREGYEQYF.

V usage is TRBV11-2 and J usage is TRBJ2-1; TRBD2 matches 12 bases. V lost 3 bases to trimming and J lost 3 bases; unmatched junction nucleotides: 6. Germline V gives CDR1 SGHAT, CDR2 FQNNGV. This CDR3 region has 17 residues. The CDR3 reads CASSFGTLAGGYNEQFF. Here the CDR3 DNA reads TGTGCCAGCAGCTTTGGAACACTAGCGGGGGGCTACAATGAGCAGTTCTTC.

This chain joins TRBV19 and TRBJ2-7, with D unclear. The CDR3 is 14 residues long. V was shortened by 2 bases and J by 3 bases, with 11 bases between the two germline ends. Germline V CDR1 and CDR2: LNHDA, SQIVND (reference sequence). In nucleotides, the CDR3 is TGTGCCAGTAGTATACCTGGTCCGAGCTACGAGCAGTACTTC. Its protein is CASSIPGPSYEQYF.

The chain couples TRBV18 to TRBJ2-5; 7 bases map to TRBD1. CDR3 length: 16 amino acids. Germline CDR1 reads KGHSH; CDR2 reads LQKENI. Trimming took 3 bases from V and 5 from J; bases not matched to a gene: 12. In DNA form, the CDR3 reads TGTGCCAGCTCACCCCCTGACAGGGTTGCAGGGGAGACCCAGTACTTC. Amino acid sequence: CASSPPDRVAGETQYF. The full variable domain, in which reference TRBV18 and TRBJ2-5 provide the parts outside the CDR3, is NAGVMQNPRHLVRRRGQEARLRCSPMKGHSHVYWYRQLPEEGLKFMVYLQKENIIDESGMPKERFSAEFPKEGPSILRIQQVVRGDSAAYFCASSPPDRVAGETQYFGPGTRLLVL.

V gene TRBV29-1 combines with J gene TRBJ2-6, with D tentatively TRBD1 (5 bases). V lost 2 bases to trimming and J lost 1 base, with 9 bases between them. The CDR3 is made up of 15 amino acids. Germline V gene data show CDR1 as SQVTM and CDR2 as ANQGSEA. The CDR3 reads CSVEPDSSGANVLTF. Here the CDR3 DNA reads TGCAGCGTTGAACCTGACAGTTCTGGGGCCAACGTCCTGACTTTC.

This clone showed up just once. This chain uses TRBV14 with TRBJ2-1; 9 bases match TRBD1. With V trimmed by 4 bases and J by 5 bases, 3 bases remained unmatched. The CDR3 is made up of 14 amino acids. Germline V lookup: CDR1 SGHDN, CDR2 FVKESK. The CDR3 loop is CASSPWDRDNEQFF. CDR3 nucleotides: TGTGCCAGCAGCCCATGGGACAGGGACAATGAGCAGTTCTTC.

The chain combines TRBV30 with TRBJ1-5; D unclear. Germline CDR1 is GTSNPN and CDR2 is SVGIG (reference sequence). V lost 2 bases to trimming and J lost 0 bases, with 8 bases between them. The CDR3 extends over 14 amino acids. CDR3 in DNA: TGTGCCTGGAGTAAGGGAGATAGCAATCAGCCCCAGCATTTT. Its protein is CAWSKGDSNQPQHF.

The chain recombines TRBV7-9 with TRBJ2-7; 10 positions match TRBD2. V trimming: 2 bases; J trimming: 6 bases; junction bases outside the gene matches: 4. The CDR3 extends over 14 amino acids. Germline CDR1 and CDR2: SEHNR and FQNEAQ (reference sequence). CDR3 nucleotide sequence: TGTGCCAGCAGCTTACTAGCGGGAGTGGGCGAGCAGTACTTC. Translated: CASSLLAGVGEQYF.

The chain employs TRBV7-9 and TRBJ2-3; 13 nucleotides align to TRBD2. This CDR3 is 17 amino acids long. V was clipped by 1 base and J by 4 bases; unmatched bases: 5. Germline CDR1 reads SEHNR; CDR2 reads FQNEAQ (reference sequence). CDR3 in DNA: TGTGCCAGCAGCTTAGGGAGACTAGCGGGAGGTTCAGATACGCAGTATTTT. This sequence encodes CASSLGRLAGGSDTQYF.

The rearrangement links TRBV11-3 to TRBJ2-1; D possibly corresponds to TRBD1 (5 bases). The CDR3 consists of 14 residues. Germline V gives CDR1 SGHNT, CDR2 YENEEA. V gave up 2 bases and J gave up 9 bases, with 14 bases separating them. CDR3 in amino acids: CASSLMGSQGEQFF. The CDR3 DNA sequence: TGTGCCAGCAGCTTAATGGGGTCGCAGGGTGAGCAGTTCTTC.

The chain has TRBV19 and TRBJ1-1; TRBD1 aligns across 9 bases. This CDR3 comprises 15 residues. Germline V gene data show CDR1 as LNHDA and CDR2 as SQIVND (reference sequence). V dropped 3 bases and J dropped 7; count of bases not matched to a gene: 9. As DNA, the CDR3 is TGTGCCAGTAGTATGAGGACAGGGGTTAAGGGTGAAGCTTTCTTT. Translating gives CASSMRTGVKGEAFF.

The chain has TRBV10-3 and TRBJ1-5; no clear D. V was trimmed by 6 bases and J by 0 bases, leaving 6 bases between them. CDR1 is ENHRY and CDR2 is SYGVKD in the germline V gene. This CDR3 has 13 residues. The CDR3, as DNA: TGTGCCATCAGGGGCAATAGCAATCAGCCCCAGCATTTT. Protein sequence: CAIRGNSNQPQHF.

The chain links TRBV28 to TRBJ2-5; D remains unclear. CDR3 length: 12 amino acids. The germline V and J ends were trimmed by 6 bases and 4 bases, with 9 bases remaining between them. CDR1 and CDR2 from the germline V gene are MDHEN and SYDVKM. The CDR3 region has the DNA TGTGCCAGCAGACACAATACAGAGACCCAGTACTTC. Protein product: CASRHNTETQYF.

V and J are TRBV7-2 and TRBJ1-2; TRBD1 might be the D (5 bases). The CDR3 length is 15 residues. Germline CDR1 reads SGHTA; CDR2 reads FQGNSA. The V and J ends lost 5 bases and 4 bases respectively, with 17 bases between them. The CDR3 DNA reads TGTGCCAGCAGCGAAGGGATAGGGGATGGCTATGGCTACACCTTC. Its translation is CASSEGIGDGYGYTF.

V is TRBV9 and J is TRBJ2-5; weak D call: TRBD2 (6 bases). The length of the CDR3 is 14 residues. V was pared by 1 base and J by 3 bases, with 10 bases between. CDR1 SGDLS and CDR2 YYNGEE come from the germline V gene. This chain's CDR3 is CASSVTAGEETQYF. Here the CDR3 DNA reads TGTGCCAGCAGCGTAACAGCGGGCGAAGAGACCCAGTACTTC. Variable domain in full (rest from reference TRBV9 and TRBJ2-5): DSGVTQTPKHLITATGQRVTLRCSPRSGDLSVYWYQQSLDQGLQFLIQYYNGEERAKGNILERFSAQQFPDLHSELNLSSLELGDSALYFCASSVTAGEETQYFGPGTRLLVL.

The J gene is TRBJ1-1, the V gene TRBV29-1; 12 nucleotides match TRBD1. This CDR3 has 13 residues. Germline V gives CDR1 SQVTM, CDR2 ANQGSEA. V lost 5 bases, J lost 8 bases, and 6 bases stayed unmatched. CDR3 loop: CSVTGTGGLEAFF. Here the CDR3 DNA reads TGCAGCGTTACCGGGACAGGGGGCCTGGAAGCTTTCTTT.

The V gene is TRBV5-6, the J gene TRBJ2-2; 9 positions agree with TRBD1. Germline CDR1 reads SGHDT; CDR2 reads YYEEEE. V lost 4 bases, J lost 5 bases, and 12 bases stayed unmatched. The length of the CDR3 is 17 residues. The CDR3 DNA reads TGTGCCAGCAGCAGGCTAGACAGGGGGATGAGTACCGGGGAGCTGTTTTTT. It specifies CASSRLDRGMSTGELFF.

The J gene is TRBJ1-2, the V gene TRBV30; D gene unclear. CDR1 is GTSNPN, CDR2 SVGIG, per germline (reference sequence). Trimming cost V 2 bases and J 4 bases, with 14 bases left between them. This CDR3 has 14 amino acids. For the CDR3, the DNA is TGTGCCTGGAGTAGTCCGGGTCTGCGCTATGGCTACACCTTC. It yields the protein CAWSSPGLRYGYTF.

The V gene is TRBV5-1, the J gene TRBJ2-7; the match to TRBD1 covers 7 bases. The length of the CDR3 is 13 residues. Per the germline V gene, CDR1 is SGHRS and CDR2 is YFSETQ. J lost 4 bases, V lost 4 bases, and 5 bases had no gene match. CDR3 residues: CASSVGTVYEQYF. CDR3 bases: TGCGCCAGCAGCGTAGGGACAGTGTACGAGCAGTACTTC.

The CDR3 reads CASSQDSTSLGEQYF. Written as DNA, the CDR3 is TGCGCCAGCAGCCAAGATTCGACTAGCTTGGGGGAGCAGTACTTC. The chain links TRBV4-1 to TRBJ2-7; TRBD2 agrees at 7 bases. This CDR3 has 15 residues. J gave up 7 bases and V 0 bases, and 9 bases lay outside the gene matches. The germline CDR1 and CDR2 sequences are MGHRA and YSYEKL.

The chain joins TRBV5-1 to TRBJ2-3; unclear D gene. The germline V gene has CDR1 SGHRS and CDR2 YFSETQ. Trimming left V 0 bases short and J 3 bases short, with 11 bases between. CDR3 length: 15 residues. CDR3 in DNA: TGCGCCAGCAGCTTGGAGCATGCTGGTACAGATACGCAGTATTTT. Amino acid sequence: CASSLEHAGTDTQYF. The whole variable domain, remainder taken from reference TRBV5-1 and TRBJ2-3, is KAGVTQTPRYLIKTRGQQVTLSCSPISGHRSVSWYQQTPGQGLQFLFEYFSETQRNKGNFPGRFSGRQFSNSRSEMNVSTLELGDSALYLCASSLEHAGTDTQYFGPGTRLTVL.

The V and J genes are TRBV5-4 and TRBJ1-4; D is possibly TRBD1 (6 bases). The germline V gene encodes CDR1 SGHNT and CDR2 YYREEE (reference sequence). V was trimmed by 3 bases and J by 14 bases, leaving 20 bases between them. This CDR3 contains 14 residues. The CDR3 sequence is CASSWEGGGARLFF. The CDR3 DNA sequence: TGTGCCAGCAGCTGGGAGGGTGGGGGGGCTCGGCTGTTTTTT.

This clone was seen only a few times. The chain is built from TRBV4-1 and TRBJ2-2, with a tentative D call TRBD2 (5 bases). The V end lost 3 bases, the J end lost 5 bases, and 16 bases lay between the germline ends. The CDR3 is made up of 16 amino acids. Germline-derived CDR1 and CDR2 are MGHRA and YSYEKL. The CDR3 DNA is TGCGCCAGCAGCCATTTATTGGGCACGGGAACCGGGGAGCTGTTTTTT. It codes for CASSHLLGTGTGELFF.

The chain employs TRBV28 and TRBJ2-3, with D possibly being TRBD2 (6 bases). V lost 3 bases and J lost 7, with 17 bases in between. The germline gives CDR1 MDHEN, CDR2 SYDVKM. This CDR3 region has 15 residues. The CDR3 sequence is CASSLEGTRLNTQYF. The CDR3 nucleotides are TGTGCCAGCAGTTTGGAGGGGACCCGTTTAAATACGCAGTATTTT.

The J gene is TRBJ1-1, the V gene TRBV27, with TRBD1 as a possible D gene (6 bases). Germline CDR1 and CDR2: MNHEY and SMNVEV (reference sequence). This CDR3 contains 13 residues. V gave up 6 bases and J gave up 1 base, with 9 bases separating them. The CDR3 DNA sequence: TGTGCCAGCAGGCGGGGGGCGAACACTGAAGCTTTCTTT. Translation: CASRRGANTEAFF.

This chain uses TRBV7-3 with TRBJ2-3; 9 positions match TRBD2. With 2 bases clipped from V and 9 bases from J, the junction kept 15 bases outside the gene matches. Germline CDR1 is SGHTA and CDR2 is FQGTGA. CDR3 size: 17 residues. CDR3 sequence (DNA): TGTGCCAGCAGCTTACGAGGGGCACAACTAGCGGGCGGGACGCAGTATTTT. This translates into CASSLRGAQLAGGTQYF. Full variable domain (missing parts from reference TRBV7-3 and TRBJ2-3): GAGVSQTPSNKVTEKGKYVELRCDPISGHTALYWYRQSLGQGPEFLIYFQGTGAADDSGLPNDRFFAVRPEGSVSTLKIQRTERGDSAVYLCASSLRGAQLAGGTQYFGPGTRLTVL.

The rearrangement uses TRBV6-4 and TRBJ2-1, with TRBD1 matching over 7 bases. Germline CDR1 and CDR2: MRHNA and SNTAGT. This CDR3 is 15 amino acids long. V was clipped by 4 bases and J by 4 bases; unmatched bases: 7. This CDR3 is CASSASGTAYNEQFF. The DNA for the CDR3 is TGTGCCAGCAGTGCTTCGGGGACAGCTTACAATGAGCAGTTCTTC.

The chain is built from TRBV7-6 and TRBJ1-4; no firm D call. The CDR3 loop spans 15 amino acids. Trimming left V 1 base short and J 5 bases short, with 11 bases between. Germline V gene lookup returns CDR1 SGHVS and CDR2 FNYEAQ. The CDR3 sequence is CASSLVISVNEKLFF. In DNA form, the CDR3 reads TGTGCCAGCAGCTTAGTAATTTCCGTGAATGAAAAACTGTTTTTT.

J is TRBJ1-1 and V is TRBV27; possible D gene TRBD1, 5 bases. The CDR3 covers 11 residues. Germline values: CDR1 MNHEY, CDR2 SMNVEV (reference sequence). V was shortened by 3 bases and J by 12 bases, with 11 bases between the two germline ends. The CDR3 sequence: CASSFQGWSFF. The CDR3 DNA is TGTGCCAGCAGTTTTCAGGGATGGTCTTTCTTT.

This chain's CDR3 is CASSATGPGNTIYF. The CDR3, as DNA: TGCGCCAGCAGTGCTACAGGGCCTGGAAACACCATATATTTT. J is TRBJ1-3 and V is TRBV10-1, with D maybe TRBD1 (6 bases). The ends were cut back, 4 bases at V and 2 bases at J, with 9 bases in the middle. CDR1 is WNHNN, CDR2 SYGVQD, per germline (reference sequence). The CDR3 sequence is 14 residues long.

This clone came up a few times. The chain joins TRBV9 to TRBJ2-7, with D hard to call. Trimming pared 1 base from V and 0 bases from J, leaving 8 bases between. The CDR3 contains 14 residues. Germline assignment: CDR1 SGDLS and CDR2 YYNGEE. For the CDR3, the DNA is TGTGCCAGCAGCGTACAACACAGCTCCTACGAGCAGTACTTC. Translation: CASSVQHSSYEQYF.

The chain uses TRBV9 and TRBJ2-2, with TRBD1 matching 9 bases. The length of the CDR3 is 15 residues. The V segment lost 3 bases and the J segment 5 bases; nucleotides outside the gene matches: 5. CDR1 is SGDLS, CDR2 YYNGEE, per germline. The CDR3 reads CASSGRQGVTGELFF. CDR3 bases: TGTGCCAGCAGCGGGCGACAGGGGGTGACCGGGGAGCTGTTTTTT.